The 29 T cell receptor beta chains below come from one sample, sequenced in a study of CD8 T cells in Susac syndrome. Random hexamers were used to reverse transcribe the RNA input (roughly 0.5 to 1 ug). MiXCR, applied by TCRdb to the immunoSEQ multiplex PCR reads, yields one record per CDR3 protein. The sample comprises 67,000 or so distinct CDR3 sequences, 93% of which are singletons, and roughly 0.16% rests with the top ten. Sequencing was performed on CD4+ T cells from PBMCs. These receptors were collected from a human donor with Susac syndrome.

This clonotype has more than one count but fewer than ten. This chain links TRBV19 with TRBJ2-2; D might be TRBD1 (5 bases). There are 15 residues in the CDR3. The V end was cut by 7 bases, the J end by 6 bases, with 18 bases between. Germline assignment: CDR1 LNHDA and CDR2 SQIVND (reference sequence). The CDR3 loop reads CASIAQADLAGELFF. The DNA of the CDR3 is TGTGCCAGTATCGCACAGGCGGACCTCGCCGGGGAGCTGTTTTTT.

The V call is TRBV12-3 or TRBV12-4, the J call TRBJ1-5; TRBD1 aligns across 7 bases. The CDR3 is 14 residues long. Unmatched junction bases numbered 6, after V lost 5 bases and J lost 5 bases. The CDR3 DNA reads TGTGCCAGCAGTGCCGGGACAGTCCATCAGCCCCAGCATTTT. This sequence encodes CASSAGTVHQPQHF.

CDR3 coding DNA: TGCAGTGCTAGACCAGGGGGCGAAGTTTATAATTCACCCCTCCACTTT. Protein sequence: CSARPGGEVYNSPLHF. This chain links TRBV20-1 with TRBJ1-6; 8 bases map to TRBD1. The CDR3 length is 16 residues. V lost 2 bases and J lost 4; bases outside the gene matches: 7. Per the germline V gene, CDR1 is DFQATT and CDR2 is SNEGSKA (reference sequence).

V gene TRBV7-3 combines with J gene TRBJ2-3, with TRBD2 identical over 15 bases. V shed 1 base, J shed 5 bases, and the junction held 4 bases outside the gene matches. The CDR3 extends over 17 amino acids. From germline, CDR1 is SGHTA and CDR2 FQGTGA. The CDR3 nucleotides read TGTGCCAGCAGCTTAATGGGGACTAGCGGGGGGAAAGATACGCAGTATTTT. The encoded protein is CASSLMGTSGGKDTQYF.

The chain employs TRBV6-5 and TRBJ2-5; possible D gene TRBD1, 5 bases. CDR3 length: 11 residues. The V gene lost 8 bases and the J gene lost 7 bases, with 11 bases spanning the gap. The germline CDR1 and CDR2 sequences are MNHEY and SVGAGI. The CDR3 DNA reads as TGTGCCAGCGGCAGCACAGGGACCCAGTACTTC. Amino acid sequence: CASGSTGTQYF.

The chain uses TRBV7-9 and TRBJ2-1; no definite D call. The CDR3 is made up of 12 amino acids. V was clipped by 2 bases and J by 4 bases, with 3 bases between them. The germline gives CDR1 SEHNR, CDR2 FQNEAQ (reference sequence). The CDR3 DNA sequence: TGTGCCAGCAGCTTACTATACAATGAGCAGTTCTTC. Its translation is CASSLLYNEQFF.

V and J are TRBV6-5 and TRBJ2-7, with D possibly TRBD1 on 6 matching bases. Trimming removed 7 bases from V and 1 base from J, with 8 bases in between. The germline CDR1 and CDR2 sequences are MNHEY and SVGAGI. The length of the CDR3 is 12 residues. The CDR3 sequence is CASTGDSYEQYF. The DNA for the CDR3 is TGTGCCAGCACAGGGGATTCCTACGAGCAGTACTTC.

V usage is TRBV4-2 and J usage is TRBJ1-1; no definite D call. CDR1 is LGHNA and CDR2 is YNFKEQ in the germline V gene. The CDR3 covers 11 residues. Trimming pared 1 base from V and 6 bases from J, leaving 3 bases between. The DNA for the CDR3 is TGTGCCAGCAGCCAAGGAGCTGAAGCTTTCTTT. It encodes CASSQGAEAFF.

This chain joins TRBV20-1 and TRBJ2-2; TRBD1 agrees at 11 bases. The CDR3 is 17 amino acids. The germline CDR1 and CDR2 sequences are DFQATT and SNEGSKA (reference sequence). V dropped 0 bases and J dropped 0; count of bases not matched to a gene: 3. The CDR3 spells CSARDAGQGANTGELFF. CDR3 coding DNA: TGCAGTGCTAGAGATGCGGGACAGGGGGCGAACACCGGGGAGCTGTTTTTT.

The genes are TRBV4-3 and TRBJ2-7; perhaps TRBD1 as D (5 bases). Germline V gene lookup returns CDR1 LGHNA and CDR2 YSLEER. The V gene lost 0 bases and the J gene lost 5 bases, with 20 bases spanning the gap. This CDR3 spans 17 amino acids. In DNA form, the CDR3 reads TGCGCCAGCAGCCAAGAAAAACTAACAGGACATGGGCACGAGCAGTACTTC. Protein: CASSQEKLTGHGHEQYF.

The chain links TRBV5-1 to TRBJ1-1; no clear D gene. V shed 0 bases and J shed 0 bases, with 18 bases lying between them. The CDR3 spans 18 residues. Germline lookup yields CDR1 SGHRS and CDR2 YFSETQ. In nucleotides, the CDR3 is TGCGCCAGCAGCTTGGACCCAGGACGGAAGACTATGAACACTGAAGCTTTCTTT. Translated, it gives CASSLDPGRKTMNTEAFF.

This chain links TRBV7-2 with TRBJ1-5; D is unclear. The CDR3 length is 15 residues. V was trimmed by 2 bases and J by 3 bases, leaving 11 bases between them. In germline, CDR1 is SGHTA, CDR2 FQGNSA. The DNA for the CDR3 is TGTGCCAGCAGCTTATCATTTGGGAACAATCAGCCCCAGCATTTT. This sequence encodes CASSLSFGNNQPQHF.

This clonotype was detected once. V is TRBV20-1 and J is TRBJ2-4, with D maybe TRBD1 (6 bases). The germline V gene encodes CDR1 DFQATT and CDR2 SNEGSKA (reference sequence). The CDR3 sequence is 15 residues long. Trimming stripped 3 bases from V and 5 bases from J, with 17 bases between. The CDR3 nucleotides read TGCAGTGCTAGGCCCCCAGGGGTGGGCGAAAACATTCAGTACTTC. Residues: CSARPPGVGENIQYF.

The chain recombines TRBV6-1 with TRBJ2-7, with a possible D match to TRBD2 (6 bases). The CDR3 extends over 16 amino acids. Between the trimmed V and J ends, which lost 10 bases and 7 bases, there was a span of 29 bases. CDR1 is MNHNS, CDR2 SASEGT, per germline. CDR3 DNA sequence: TGTGCCACATCCCGAGGATCCGGGACCCCGACTAGGGAGCAGTACTTC. It codes for CATSRGSGTPTREQYF.

The chain carries TRBV18 and TRBJ1-4; 9 nucleotides line up with TRBD1. CDR3 length: 14 residues. The germline CDR1 and CDR2 sequences are KGHSH and LQKENI. J lost 4 bases, V lost 3 bases, and 0 bases had no gene match. CDR3 nucleotide sequence: TGTGCCAGCTCACCGGGACAGGGTAATGAAAAACTGTTTTTT. As protein: CASSPGQGNEKLFF.

This clonotype showed up just once. The chain links TRBV2 to TRBJ1-5; TRBD1 might be the D (6 bases). Germline CDR1 SNHLY, CDR2 FYNNEI. The CDR3 length is 14 residues. Trimming left V 4 bases short and J 5 bases short, with 12 bases between. Here the CDR3 reads CASSVGQTYQPQHF. The CDR3 coding sequence is TGTGCCAGCAGTGTAGGACAGACCTATCAGCCCCAGCATTTT.

The V and J genes are TRBV12-3 or TRBV12-4 and TRBJ2-5, with TRBD2 matching 14 bases. CDR3 size: 14 residues. J was trimmed by 5 bases and V by 4 bases; bases with no gene match: 0. CDR3 sequence reads: CASSWTSGGETQYF. DNA of the CDR3: TGTGCCAGCAGTTGGACTAGCGGGGGGGAGACCCAGTACTTC.

A single count supports this clonotype. The chain is built from TRBV19 and TRBJ2-5; D remains unclear. The germline CDR1 and CDR2 sequences are LNHDA and SQIVND (reference sequence). V lost 5 bases to trimming and J lost 1 base, with 14 bases between them. The CDR3 contains 15 residues. DNA of the CDR3: TGTGCCAGTAGTCCCGCGAGAGGCGGCCAAGAGACCCAGTACTTC. Its protein is CASSPARGGQETQYF. Full variable domain (rest looked up from reference TRBV19 and TRBJ2-5): DGGITQSPKYLFRKEGQNVTLSCEQNLNHDAMYWYRQDPGQGLRLIYYSQIVNDFQKGDIAEGYSVSREKKESFPLTVTSAQKNPTAFYLCASSPARGGQETQYFGPGTRLLVL.

This chain uses TRBV5-6 with TRBJ2-5, with D hard to call. V was clipped by 0 bases and J by 4 bases, with 13 bases between them. CDR3 size: 15 residues. CDR1 is SGHDT, CDR2 YYEEEE, per germline. The CDR3 spells CASSLGFSGGETQYF. In nucleotides, the CDR3 is TGTGCCAGCAGCTTGGGTTTCTCGGGTGGAGAGACCCAGTACTTC.

The V and J genes are TRBV12-3 or TRBV12-4 and TRBJ2-1; a possible D gene is TRBD2 (7 bases). The CDR3 has 13 amino acids. V dropped 2 bases and J dropped 6 bases, with 8 bases sitting between them. The CDR3 sequence: CASSLRGANEQFF. Written as DNA, the CDR3 is TGTGCCAGCAGTTTACGGGGGGCCAATGAGCAGTTCTTC.

The chain links TRBV27 to TRBJ1-5, with a tentative D call TRBD1 (5 bases). This CDR3 is 15 amino acids long. Germline lookup yields CDR1 MNHEY and CDR2 SMNVEV (reference sequence). The CDR3 nucleotides are TGTCAGTTGGCAGGGCGATCCTATAGCAATCAGCCCCAGCATTTT. This translates into CQLAGRSYSNQPQHF.

This chain joins TRBV12-3 or TRBV12-4 and TRBJ1-6, with D perhaps matching TRBD1 (5 bases). The CDR3 spans 15 residues. Trimming removed 3 bases from V and 9 bases from J, with 15 bases in between. The CDR3 spells CASSLVGAEGSPLHF. The DNA for the CDR3 is TGTGCCAGCAGTTTGGTTGGGGCAGAGGGTTCACCCCTCCACTTT.

This chain joins TRBV4-1 and TRBJ2-1; D perhaps matches TRBD2 (7 bases). Per germline, CDR1 MGHRA and CDR2 YSYEKL. This CDR3 region has 16 residues. V lost 1 base, J lost 2 bases, and 12 bases lay in between. CDR3 sequence: CASSQVFGGPYNEQFF. The CDR3 nucleotides read TGCGCCAGCAGCCAAGTATTCGGGGGGCCCTACAATGAGCAGTTCTTC.

The rearrangement links TRBV28 to TRBJ2-7, with a tentative D call TRBD1 (5 bases). With 5 bases removed from V and 12 bases from J, the gap between germline ends came to 17 bases. Germline loops: CDR1 MDHEN, CDR2 SYDVKM. CDR3 length: 12 amino acids. The CDR3 region is CASSPRALSPYF. Here the CDR3 DNA reads TGTGCCAGCAGTCCCAGGGCCTTAAGTCCGTACTTC.

The J gene is TRBJ2-7, the V gene TRBV7-2, with TRBD1 as a possible D gene (5 bases). The CDR3 sequence is 15 residues long. The V gene lost 5 bases and the J gene lost 2 bases, with 16 bases spanning the gap. Germline assignment: CDR1 SGHTA and CDR2 FQGNSA. The CDR3, as DNA: TGTGCCAGCAGCCTTGAGGCAGGGAAAACCTACGAGCAGTACTTC. Translated: CASSLEAGKTYEQYF. The complete variable domain, with remaining parts taken from reference TRBV7-2 and TRBJ2-7, reads GAGVSQSPSNKVTEKGKDVELRCDPISGHTALYWYRQSLGQGLEFLIYFQGNSAPDKSGLPSDRFSAERTGGSVSTLTIQRTQQEDSAVYLCASSLEAGKTYEQYFGPGTRLTVT.

The rearrangement links TRBV7-2 to TRBJ2-6, with TRBD1 as a possible D gene (6 bases). The CDR3 sequence is 17 residues long. Trimming pared 4 bases from V and 2 bases from J, leaving 15 bases between. The germline gives CDR1 SGHTA, CDR2 FQGNSA. Written as DNA, the CDR3 is TGTGCCAGCAGCTACTCCGGGACATCCACTGGGGCCAACGTCCTGACTTTC. Translating it yields CASSYSGTSTGANVLTF.

The chain links TRBV19 to TRBJ2-5, with D unresolved. Trimming took off 1 base at V and 1 base at J, with 10 bases between the two ends. The CDR3 loop spans 15 amino acids. Per the germline V gene, CDR1 is LNHDA and CDR2 is SQIVND (reference sequence). The CDR3 protein is CASSIGAGFQETQYF. CDR3 sequence (DNA): TGTGCCAGTAGTATAGGGGCCGGGTTCCAAGAGACCCAGTACTTC.

The chain has TRBV4-3 and TRBJ2-1; D unresolved. Germline-derived CDR1 and CDR2 are LGHNA and YSLEER. V lost 0 bases and J lost 9, with 9 bases in between. The CDR3 totals 13 residues. CDR3 sequence: CASSQESLGEQFF. The CDR3 coding sequence is TGCGCCAGCAGCCAAGAAAGCCTCGGTGAGCAGTTCTTC.

The gene calls are TRBV20-1 and TRBJ2-6; maybe TRBD2 (5 bases). This CDR3 has 15 residues. CDR1 is DFQATT, CDR2 SNEGSKA, per germline (reference sequence). V was shortened by 3 bases and J by 0 bases, with 9 bases between the two germline ends. The CDR3, as DNA: TGCAGTGCTAGGGCTGGGAGCTCTGGGGCCAACGTCCTGACTTTC. This encodes CSARAGSSGANVLTF.